These 28 T cell receptor beta chains share one sample of origin, sequenced in a study of blood T cell repertoires in COVID-19. TCRdb's copy holds only in-frame clones and misses some; the assay was immunoSEQ multiplex PCR. The table has about 390,000 clones, around 87% seen once. The sample consisted of peripheral blood. The receptor source for this set is a woman aged 55-75 years with COVID-19, enrolled during active disease.

The chain combines TRBV6-4 with TRBJ1-2; D remains ambiguous. V was cut by 2 bases and J by 3 bases, with 10 bases left in between. The CDR3 contains 14 residues. In germline, CDR1 is MRHNA, CDR2 SNTAGT. The CDR3 DNA reads as TGTGCCAGCAGTGACACACGGGGAGACTATGGCTACACCTTC. Protein sequence: CASSDTRGDYGYTF.

The CDR3 reads CASSMDTGEQFF. DNA for the CDR3: TGTGCCAGTAGTATGGACACCGGGGAGCAGTTCTTC. The rearrangement joins TRBV19 to TRBJ2-1; the D gene is possibly TRBD1 (5 bases). CDR3 length equals 12 residues. The germline V gene encodes CDR1 LNHDA and CDR2 SQIVND (reference sequence). Trimming took 3 bases from V and 10 from J, leaving 10 bases between them.

The rearrangement uses TRBV3-1 (or the pseudogene TRBV3-2) and TRBJ2-3; D possibly corresponds to TRBD2 (6 bases). This CDR3 region has 15 residues. Per germline, CDR1 LGHDT and CDR2 YNNKEL (reference sequence). The V end was cut by 4 bases, the J end by 9 bases, with 20 bases between. This chain's CDR3 is CASSRELGRAGTQYF. In nucleotides, the CDR3 is TGTGCCAGCAGCCGCGAACTAGGGAGAGCGGGCACGCAGTATTTT.

The V call is TRBV4-1, the J call TRBJ2-3; 10 nucleotides align to TRBD2. From germline, CDR1 is MGHRA and CDR2 YSYEKL. The CDR3 is 17 amino acids. Trimming took 0 bases from V and 3 from J; bases not matched to a gene: 6. Here the CDR3 reads CASSQEAAGGLTDTQYF. The CDR3 nucleotides are TGCGCCAGCAGCCAAGAAGCAGCGGGGGGGCTGACAGATACGCAGTATTTT.

This chain connects TRBV19 to TRBJ2-3; D perhaps matches TRBD1 (5 bases). Germline CDR1 reads LNHDA; CDR2 reads SQIVND (reference sequence). The CDR3 has 12 amino acids. V was trimmed by 5 bases and J by 5 bases, leaving 8 bases between them. The CDR3 nucleotides read TGTGCCAGTAGTGCAGACAGAGATACGCAGTATTTT. It translates to CASSADRDTQYF.

CDR3: CASRPGGVAQPQHF. The CDR3 DNA is TGTGCCAGCAGGCCTGGGGGGGTAGCTCAGCCCCAGCATTTT. The chain has TRBV7-8 and TRBJ1-5, with a tentative D call TRBD1 (5 bases). Trimming took 6 bases from V and 6 from J, leaving 15 bases between them. Germline V CDR1 and CDR2: SGHVS, FQNEAQ. The CDR3 extends over 14 amino acids.

The chain combines TRBV11-2 with TRBJ2-1, with TRBD2 matching over 15 bases. The CDR3 totals 17 residues. Germline CDR1 SGHAT, CDR2 FQNNGV. J was trimmed by 10 bases and V by 5 bases; bases with no gene match: 12. CDR3 amino acids: CASSQTGLAGGLWEQFF. DNA of the CDR3: TGTGCCAGCAGCCAAACTGGACTAGCGGGGGGGTTATGGGAGCAGTTCTTC.

This clone was seen more than once but under ten times. The chain uses TRBV19 and TRBJ1-6; D gene ambiguous. The length of the CDR3 is 13 residues. The germline V gene encodes CDR1 LNHDA and CDR2 SQIVND (reference sequence). V was cut by 7 bases and J by 8 bases, with 12 bases left in between. CDR3 coding DNA: TGTGCCAGTATGCCGGGGTCGTATTCACCCCTCCACTTT. It is translated as CASMPGSYSPLHF.

This CDR3 is CASSPRTGGGSWPQHF. CDR3 DNA: TGTGCCAGCAGCCCCAGGACAGGGGGCGGGTCGTGGCCCCAGCATTTT. This chain uses TRBV5-6 with TRBJ1-5; 11 nucleotides align to TRBD1. J lost 9 bases, V lost 4 bases, and 12 bases had no gene match. Germline loops: CDR1 SGHDT, CDR2 YYEEEE. The CDR3 is made up of 16 amino acids. Together with reference TRBV5-6 and TRBJ1-5, the CDR3 gives the full variable domain: DAGVTQSPTHLIKTRGQQVTLRCSPKSGHDTVSWYQQALGQGPQFIFQYYEEEERQRGNFPDRFSGHQFPNYSSELNVNALLLGDSALYLCASSPRTGGGSWPQHFGDGTRLSIL.

The chain is built from TRBV28 and TRBJ2-6; D not certain. Germline V gene lookup returns CDR1 MDHEN and CDR2 SYDVKM. The CDR3 has 14 residues. V gave up 4 bases and J gave up 4 bases, with 8 bases separating them. Here the CDR3 reads CASSSTRGANVLTF. The DNA for the CDR3 is TGTGCCAGCAGTTCGACCAGGGGGGCCAACGTCCTGACTTTC.

This CDR3 is CASSLERGAYNEQFF. CDR3 bases: TGCGCCAGCAGCCTAGAGCGGGGGGCGTACAATGAGCAGTTCTTC. The chain uses TRBV5-1 and TRBJ2-1; 9 positions agree with TRBD2. CDR3 size: 15 residues. Germline values: CDR1 SGHRS, CDR2 YFSETQ. Trimming at V came to 4 bases and at J to 4 bases, leaving 6 bases not matched to a gene.

This clone has just a few counts. J is TRBJ1-2 and V is TRBV4-2; 9 bases are a match to TRBD1. J was trimmed by 7 bases and V by 1 base; bases with no gene match: 10. The V gene's germline CDR1 is LGHNA and CDR2 YNFKEQ. This CDR3 comprises 16 residues. DNA for the CDR3: TGTGCCAGCAGCCAAGCTACAGGGGGCGGAGCGGGTGGCTACACCTTC. It yields the protein CASSQATGGGAGGYTF.

V usage is TRBV19 and J usage is TRBJ1-2; D call uncertain. V was cut by 3 bases and J by 4 bases, with 15 bases left in between. The length of the CDR3 is 15 residues. Germline-derived CDR1 and CDR2 are LNHDA and SQIVND (reference sequence). The CDR3 DNA sequence: TGTGCCAGTAGTATGGAGGGCAGCCCGGTCTATGGCTACACCTTC. This gives the protein CASSMEGSPVYGYTF. The variable domain in full, completed from reference TRBV19 and TRBJ1-2, reads DGGITQSPKYLFRKEGQNVTLSCEQNLNHDAMYWYRQDPGQGLRLIYYSQIVNDFQKGDIAEGYSVSREKKESFPLTVTSAQKNPTAFYLCASSMEGSPVYGYTFGSGTRLTVV.

The CDR3 reads CASSRTGPGELFF. The CDR3 coding sequence is TGTGCCAGCAGTAGGACAGGGCCCGGGGAGCTGTTTTTT. The chain recombines TRBV27 with TRBJ2-2, with 8 bases aligning to TRBD1. The ends lost 5 bases at V and 6 bases at J; junction bases unmatched: 2. CDR1 and CDR2 from the germline V gene are MNHEY and SMNVEV (reference sequence). The CDR3 spans 13 residues.

This clone has just one count. The V call is TRBV10-3, the J call TRBJ2-5; 11 nucleotides match TRBD1. The trim removed 2 bases at V and 4 bases at J, leaving 3 bases unmatched. CDR3 length equals 15 residues. Germline V CDR1 and CDR2: ENHRY, SYGVKD. The CDR3 nucleotides read TGTGCCATCAGTGAGAGGACAGGGGGCCGAGAGACCCAGTACTTC. Translated: CAISERTGGRETQYF.

This chain connects TRBV27 to TRBJ1-2; 11 positions agree with TRBD1. Germline V lookup: CDR1 MNHEY, CDR2 SMNVEV (reference sequence). The V gene end was trimmed by 5 bases and the J gene end by 5 bases; junction bases not matched to a gene: 7. The CDR3 covers 15 residues. CDR3 sequence (DNA): TGTGCCAGCAGTATCCCGGGACAGGGGGTTTATGGCTACACCTTC. Protein product: CASSIPGQGVYGYTF.

J is TRBJ1-2 and V is TRBV4-1, with 10 nucleotides matching TRBD1. Trimming cost V 3 bases and J 6 bases; bases outside gene matches: 4. The germline CDR1 and CDR2 sequences are MGHRA and YSYEKL. The CDR3 contains 14 residues. CDR3 DNA: TGCGCCAGCAGCCAGCCGGACAGGGGGAATGGCTACACCTTC. Translated: CASSQPDRGNGYTF.

Details on this clone: Distinct nucleotide sequences in the sample also encode this CDR3. The CDR3 nucleotides are TGTGCCAGCAGTTACGGGACTTCGGGGGTCACAGATACGCAGTATTTT. This encodes CASSYGTSGVTDTQYF. V gene TRBV6-5 combines with J gene TRBJ2-3; TRBD2 might be the D (6 bases). The length of the CDR3 is 16 residues. CDR1 and CDR2 from the germline V gene are MNHEY and SVGAGI. The germline V and J ends were trimmed by 2 bases and 2 bases, with 14 bases remaining between them.

This chain uses TRBV9 with TRBJ1-4, with 7 nucleotides matching TRBD1. Germline CDR1 and CDR2: SGDLS and YYNGEE. The V gene end was trimmed by 4 bases and the J gene end by 3 bases; junction bases not matched to a gene: 3. CDR3 length: 14 amino acids. The CDR3 region is CASSRDRANEKLFF. CDR3 nucleotide sequence: TGTGCCAGCAGCCGAGACAGGGCTAATGAAAAACTGTTTTTT.

V and J are TRBV5-1 and TRBJ1-5, with 10 bases identical to TRBD1. Germline V lookup: CDR1 SGHRS, CDR2 YFSETQ. V was clipped by 4 bases and J by 8 bases; unmatched bases: 6. The CDR3 is 14 residues long. The CDR3 DNA follows: TGCGCCAGCAGCGCGAGACAGGGGGCTGAGCCCCAGCATTTT. This sequence encodes CASSARQGAEPQHF.

CDR3 residues: CASSFPVNTEAFF. In DNA form, the CDR3 reads TGTGCCAGCAGTTTTCCAGTAAACACTGAAGCTTTCTTT. V is TRBV12-3 or TRBV12-4 and J is TRBJ1-1, with D uncertain. Trimming removed 3 bases at V and 2 bases at J, with 7 bases between. The CDR3 is 13 amino acids.

The chain joins TRBV18 to TRBJ1-1; the D is unclear. The CDR3 is made up of 15 amino acids. V lost 0 bases to trimming and J lost 3 bases, with 11 bases between them. From germline, CDR1 is KGHSH and CDR2 LQKENI. For the CDR3, the DNA is TGTGCCAGCTCACCACCAGTGAAGGGAGACACTGAAGCTTTCTTT. Its translation is CASSPPVKGDTEAFF. Supplemented by reference TRBV18 and TRBJ1-1, the full variable domain reads NAGVMQNPRHLVRRRGQEARLRCSPMKGHSHVYWYRQLPEEGLKFMVYLQKENIIDESGMPKERFSAEFPKEGPSILRIQQVVRGDSAAYFCASSPPVKGDTEAFFGQGTRLTVV.

The count of this clone is one. The V and J genes are TRBV5-1 and TRBJ1-6; D is unclear. The CDR3 spans 17 residues. Germline V gene lookup returns CDR1 SGHRS and CDR2 YFSETQ. The ends were cut back, 0 bases at V and 7 bases at J, with 17 bases in the middle. The CDR3 is CASSLVAGIGVNSPLHF. Written as DNA, the CDR3 is TGCGCCAGCAGCTTGGTTGCTGGGATCGGGGTAAATTCACCCCTCCACTTT.

The chain joins TRBV7-3 to TRBJ2-3; tentatively, D is TRBD2 (6 bases). Germline V lookup: CDR1 SGHTA, CDR2 FQGTGA. Trimming stripped 2 bases from V and 2 bases from J, with 11 bases between. CDR3 length equals 15 residues. CDR3 protein: CASSLDRGNTDTQYF. The CDR3 bases are TGTGCCAGCAGCTTAGATCGGGGGAACACAGATACGCAGTATTTT.

V gene TRBV5-4 combines with J gene TRBJ2-7; 8 bases line up with TRBD1. Germline V gene sequence: CDR1 SGHNT, CDR2 YYREEE (reference sequence). This CDR3 contains 14 residues. The V gene end was trimmed by 2 bases and the J gene end by 5 bases; junction bases not matched to a gene: 6. The CDR3 nucleotides read TGTGCCAGCAGCTTAGACAGGGGTACCCACGAGCAGTACTTC. Amino acid sequence: CASSLDRGTHEQYF.

The CDR3 DNA reads as TGTGCCAGCTCACCATTCAGGGACAGAAACACCGGGGAGCTGTTTTTT. Amino acids: CASSPFRDRNTGELFF. V and J are TRBV18 and TRBJ2-2; 7 nucleotides match TRBD1. The CDR3 spans 16 residues. The J segment lost 2 bases and the V segment lost 2 bases, leaving 5 bases of the junction unmatched. Germline CDR1 KGHSH, CDR2 LQKENI.

This clone was counted a single time. Here the CDR3 reads CASSPHRGRTDTQYF. The CDR3 nucleotides are TGTGCCAGCAGCCCTCACAGGGGCCGCACAGATACGCAGTATTTT. The chain combines TRBV21-1 with TRBJ2-3; the D call of TRBD1 is as the table states it, not checked on the DNA. TRBV21-1 is a pseudogene. This CDR3 spans 15 amino acids.

This clone came up once. The V gene is TRBV5-1, the J gene TRBJ2-7; TRBD1 agrees at 8 bases. After removal of 3 bases from V and 4 bases from J, the junction contained 3 bases not matched to a gene. CDR1 is SGHRS and CDR2 is YFSETQ in the germline V gene. This CDR3 is 13 amino acids long. The CDR3 region is CASSSGTGYEQYF. The DNA of the CDR3 is TGCGCCAGCAGCTCCGGGACAGGTTACGAGCAGTACTTC.